Listed here is a single TCR beta chain. The CDR3 sequence is 15 residues long. Germline V lookup: CDR1 LNHDA, CDR2 SQIVND (reference sequence). V lost 6 bases and J lost 4; bases outside the gene matches: 11. The data are from a study of regulatory T cells in long-lasting Graves disease. Overall study context: New Graves' disease cases had less than 3 months of antithyroid drugs.

Noted time point: newly diagnosed GD, antithyroid drugs for less than 3 months. PBMC RNA served as the TCR library source. Relying on iRepertoire HTBI primers and Arm-PCR of CDR3 regions, the team built TCR beta libraries. Under the authors' procedure: Segment identification across samples yielded 62 TRBV and fewer than 15 TRBJ segments. TCRdb recomputed calls from the multiplex PCR reads with MiXCR, one row per CDR3 protein. The V and J calls and clone size come from TCRdb's table, not from the authors' own analysis. The data contain fewer than 450,000 distinct CDR3 sequences, approximately 16% of them singletons. The same data also went into a second study, on T cells in Graves' hyperthyroidism and ophthalmopathy.

The TCR originated in a woman aged 40 to 50 with Graves disease. The V call is TRBV19, the J call TRBJ1-2; 7 nucleotides line up with TRBD1. The sequenced sample was peripheral blood mononuclear cells (PBMCs), obtained at new diagnosis, from a patient treated with antithyroid drugs. CDR3 DNA: TGTGCCAGTAGCCCAACAGGGGCACGGTCCTATGGCTACACCTTC. It yields the protein CASSPTGARSYGYTF.